The present entry profiles one T cell receptor (beta chain) with its context. The data are from a study of T cells expressing NK-cell markers. TCRdb re-called the 5' RACE reads and gives one entry per CDR3 protein, without DNA. The sample holds some 340,000 distinct CDR3 sequences. Germline CDR1 and CDR2: SGHAT and FQNNGV. The CDR3 loop spans 15 amino acids. The sample consisted of blood T cells: a sorted CD56 or NKG2C T cell subset, CD4+ or CD8+ T cells, or bulk PBMC T cells (not recorded which). The J gene is TRBJ2-1, the V gene TRBV11-2; TCRdb reports TRBD2, a call that lacks DNA to check it against. The sequence derives from a man between 18 and 69 years old in good health. CDR3 sequence reads: CASSITSGGADEQFF.